The 15 T cell receptor beta chains below come from one sample, sequenced in a study of blood T cell repertoires in COVID-19. The method was immunoSEQ multiplex PCR; TCRdb's version includes in-frame clones alone and lacks a portion of them. The repertoire holds about 100,000 clones, roughly 90% seen once, with more than 0.85% in the top ten. Source material: peripheral blood. These receptors were obtained from a man in his fifties or sixties with acute or convalescent COVID-19.

This sequence joins TRBV18 and TRBJ2-3; a possible D gene is TRBD1 (6 bases). Germline lookup yields CDR1 KGHSH and CDR2 LQKENI. The CDR3 is 16 amino acids. Trimming shortened V by 6 bases and J by 1 base, and 17 bases separated the two germline ends. DNA for the CDR3: TGTGCCAGCTCGCCCAGGGGCGGTAAAGGCACAGATACGCAGTATTTT. Protein product: CASSPRGGKGTDTQYF.

This chain links TRBV6-1 with TRBJ1-1; 9 bases align to TRBD1. With 1 base clipped from V and 2 bases from J, the junction kept 5 bases outside the gene matches. CDR1 is MNHNS and CDR2 is SASEGT in the germline V gene. The CDR3 covers 16 residues. The CDR3 nucleotides read TGTGCCAGCAGTGAAGGGACAGGGGCGGGAAACACTGAAGCTTTCTTT. This sequence encodes CASSEGTGAGNTEAFF.

With respect to this clone: One junction end disagrees with the germline gene, perhaps due to a read error. The chain carries TRBV7-7 and TRBJ2-2, with a possible D match to TRBD2 (6 bases). CDR1 is SSHAT and CDR2 is FNYEAQ in the germline V gene (reference sequence). This CDR3 is 14 amino acids long. The CDR3 sequence: CASSPGLYTGELFF. Here the CDR3 DNA reads TGTGCTAGCAGCCCGGGACTGTACACCGGGGAGCTGTTTTTT.

The chain links TRBV18 to TRBJ1-1, with TRBD1 identical over 9 bases. Germline V lookup: CDR1 KGHSH, CDR2 LQKENI. The CDR3 is 16 residues long. The trim removed 6 bases at V and 0 bases at J, leaving 8 bases unmatched. The CDR3 is CASSRDRVTVNTEAFF. CDR3 in DNA: TGTGCCAGCTCCCGGGACAGGGTGACTGTGAACACTGAAGCTTTCTTT.

The chain uses TRBV2 and TRBJ1-1; 11 nucleotides agree with TRBD1. The CDR3 has 15 amino acids. After removal of 4 bases from V and 6 bases from J, the junction contained 7 bases not matched to a gene. Germline CDR1 SNHLY, CDR2 FYNNEI. The CDR3: CASSARTGGASEAFF. The CDR3 region has the DNA TGTGCCAGCAGTGCCCGGACAGGGGGCGCGTCTGAAGCTTTCTTT.

This chain uses TRBV11-3 with TRBJ2-5; TRBD2 aligns across 12 bases. Germline V gene lookup returns CDR1 SGHNT and CDR2 YENEEA. The CDR3 is 18 amino acids. J lost 2 bases, V lost 2 bases, and 9 bases had no gene match. The DNA of the CDR3 is TGTGCCAGCAGCTTACGGCCTAGCGGGAGGGCCTATCAAGAGACCCAGTACTTC. Amino acid sequence: CASSLRPSGRAYQETQYF.

The chain uses TRBV7-3 and TRBJ2-1; D is perhaps TRBD2 (5 bases). Germline CDR1 and CDR2: SGHTA and FQGTGA. The V end lost 5 bases, the J end lost 4 bases, and 9 bases lay between the germline ends. The CDR3 covers 13 residues. The CDR3 here is CASSPGEYNEQFF. DNA for the CDR3: TGTGCCAGCAGCCCCGGGGAATACAATGAGCAGTTCTTC.

In DNA, the CDR3 is TGTGCCAGCAGTTATGGGAGGGTCGCGGGCTACACCTTC. Protein sequence: CASSYGRVAGYTF. V gene TRBV28 combines with J gene TRBJ1-2; no clear D gene. CDR3 length equals 13 residues. Between the trimmed V and J ends, which lost 4 bases and 8 bases, there was a span of 14 bases. Germline V lookup: CDR1 MDHEN, CDR2 SYDVKM.

The rearrangement uses TRBV11-1 and TRBJ2-2, with 8 positions matching TRBD1. This CDR3 is built from 16 residues. Germline V gene sequence: CDR1 SGHAT, CDR2 FQDESV (reference sequence). V gave up 5 bases and J gave up 1 base; unmatched junction bases: 6. The CDR3 here is CASSQGASLNTGELFF. CDR3 DNA: TGTGCCAGCAGCCAGGGGGCTAGTCTGAACACCGGGGAGCTGTTTTTT.

V usage is TRBV4-1 and J usage is TRBJ2-2; D gene ambiguous. CDR3 length: 17 residues. Trimming shortened V by 3 bases and J by 2 bases, and 16 bases separated the two germline ends. Per germline, CDR1 MGHRA and CDR2 YSYEKL. This CDR3 reads CASSHDPQRGNTGELFF. CDR3 sequence (DNA): TGCGCCAGCAGCCACGACCCCCAGCGAGGCAACACCGGGGAGCTGTTTTTT.

This CDR3 is CASSQVGDRGEKLFF. In nucleotides, the CDR3 is TGTGCCAGCAGCCAAGTGGGGGACAGGGGAGAAAAACTGTTTTTT. V and J are TRBV3-1 (or the pseudogene TRBV3-2) and TRBJ1-4, with 10 nucleotides matching TRBD1. CDR3 length: 15 amino acids. The junction had 4 bases not matched to a gene; V was cut back by 1 base and J by 8 bases. Germline loops: CDR1 LGHDT, CDR2 YNNKEL (reference sequence).

This clone appeared a single time. The J gene is TRBJ1-1, the V gene TRBV5-1; TRBD1 matches at 10 bases. V trimming: 4 bases; J trimming: 8 bases; junction bases outside the gene matches: 8. Germline V gene lookup returns CDR1 SGHRS and CDR2 YFSETQ. The CDR3 is 14 residues long. The chain's CDR3 is CASSQRQGAAEAFF. The CDR3 DNA reads as TGCGCCAGCAGCCAAAGACAGGGGGCAGCGGAAGCTTTCTTT.

This chain connects TRBV18 to TRBJ1-5; 7 nucleotides agree with TRBD1. Germline CDR1 is KGHSH and CDR2 is LQKENI. This CDR3 is built from 15 residues. J lost 3 bases, V lost 5 bases, and 7 bases had no gene match. The CDR3 protein is CASSATGRNNQPQHF. CDR3 nucleotide sequence: TGTGCCAGCTCAGCGACAGGGAGGAACAATCAGCCCCAGCATTTT.

In its sample, this clone was seen once. V gene TRBV19 combines with J gene TRBJ1-2; tentatively, D is TRBD1 (6 bases). The CDR3 runs to 17 residues. The germline V gene has CDR1 LNHDA and CDR2 SQIVND (reference sequence). V was trimmed by 7 bases and J by 5 bases, leaving 26 bases between them. The CDR3 bases are TGTGCCAGTACCCCGAGCGCGTGGGACACCCCGGGGTATGGCTACACCTTC. Translated: CASTPSAWDTPGYGYTF.

This sequence joins TRBV27 and TRBJ1-5; TRBD1 agrees at 11 bases. The V segment lost 5 bases and the J segment 0 bases; nucleotides outside the gene matches: 9. Germline CDR1 is MNHEY and CDR2 is SMNVEV (reference sequence). CDR3 length: 18 amino acids. For the CDR3, the DNA is TGTGCCAGCAGTCCTGGGACAGGGGGGGGTTATAGCAATCAGCCCCAGCATTTT. This codes for CASSPGTGGGYSNQPQHF.